What follows describes a single T cell receptor beta chain. The antigen remains unidentified. This sample is drawn from a study of shared clonotypes between healthy human individuals. On the study more broadly: Researchers assigned three CD4 naive, three CD4 memory, two CD8 naive and one CD8 memory plate to each donor.

In replicate PCRs of sorted subsets, approximately 210 ng DNA, about 29,000 T cell genomes, was used. Profiled with immunoSEQ multiplex PCR; TCRdb holds only in-frame clones, not every one. The profile shows roughly 1.5 million clones, 95% to 99% of them singletons. The study, taken as a whole, reports: Clonotypes that were shared across a handful of donors made up around 5.5% of naive CD4 clonotypes. Naive subsets tended to show greater estimated richness than memory subsets.

This clonotype was obtained from a man between 25 and 39 years old in good health. The sample taken for sequencing was naive CD4+ T cells sorted from blood. Subset defined: CD45RA+ positively selected.

CDR3: CASSPSRGPPNYGYTF. The CDR3 coding sequence is TGTGCCAGCTCACCTTCCAGGGGACCTCCTAACTATGGCTACACCTTC. The genes are TRBV18 and TRBJ1-2, with D maybe TRBD1 (6 bases). CDR1 and CDR2 (germline): KGHSH, LQKENI. V was clipped by 3 bases and J by 0 bases, with 14 bases between them. The CDR3 has 16 amino acids.